The present T cell receptor beta chain was sequenced within a study of T-cell memory formation after mild COVID-19. Study-level information: TCR clusters largely stayed donor specific.

A 5'RACE reaction primed in the constant segment made cDNA libraries of TCR alpha and TCR beta, and these carried sample barcodes and UMIs. TCRdb analysed the 5' RACE reads with MiXCR anew, one entry per CDR3 protein. Of fewer than 400,000 distinct CDR3 sequences listed, 10% to 15% are singletons. In the case of this clonotype: Its matching antigen is unknown.

The study's findings and limits: Detection of some responders pre-infection suggested pre-existing cross-reactive memory T cells participated.

The CDR3 spans 14 residues. Trimming cost V 1 base and J 6 bases, with 12 bases left between them. The germline CDR1 and CDR2 sequences are SGDLS and YYNGEE. This TCR was recovered from a man between 18 and 29 years old who had mild COVID-19 (a few samples of this study predate the infection). Cell type and time point are not known. This chain connects TRBV9 to TRBJ2-3; D unresolved. Sequenced input: PBMCs or a T cell subset sorted from them (not recorded which). The CDR3 spells CASSVSLGIDTQYF. CDR3 bases: TGTGCCAGCAGCGTATCCCTCGGAATCGATACGCAGTATTTT. Full variable domain (rest looked up from reference TRBV9 and TRBJ2-3): DSGVTQTPKHLITATGQRVTLRCSPRSGDLSVYWYQQSLDQGLQFLIQYYNGEERAKGNILERFSAQQFPDLHSELNLSSLELGDSALYFCASSVSLGIDTQYFGPGTRLTVL.